These T cell receptor beta chains were read from a single sample in a study of cytomegalovirus exposure and HLA in healthy donors. Data came from immunoSEQ multiplex PCR; TCRdb stores just in-frame clones and leaves some out. This table has under 250,000 clones, around 77% appearing once. Sequenced: PBMCs. The receptors here all came from a woman in her twenties or thirties in good health and CMV-seronegative. Both conserved end residues are part of each CDR3. The D gene is left open where the match is weak. A clone size is listed for some rows: how often the clone was seen (once, few, many), or a class if it is expanded.

size	J	D	V	CDR3	DNA
NA	TRBJ2-7	TRBD2	TRBV6-5	CASSLTSGSAEQYF	TGTGCCAGCAGCCTGACTAGCGGGAGTGCCGAGCAGTACTTC
NA	TRBJ1-2	TRBD1	TRBV7-9	CASSPWTGSYGYTF	TGTGCCAGCAGCCCCTGGACAGGGTCCTATGGCTACACCTTC
few	TRBJ1-1	TRBD1	TRBV9	CASSPTGFTEAFF	TGTGCCAGCAGCCCGACAGGGTTCACTGAAGCTTTCTTT
NA	TRBJ2-7	NA	TRBV27	CASSPSVLYEQYF	TGTGCCAGCAGCCCTAGCGTCCTCTACGAGCAGTACTTC
NA	TRBJ2-7	NA	TRBV27	CASRRGLEQYF	TGTGCCAGCAGACGAGGGCTCGAGCAGTACTTC
NA	TRBJ2-7	TRBD2	TRBV15	CATSRKRESYEQYF	TGTGCCACCAGCAGAAAGCGGGAGTCCTACGAGCAGTACTTC
NA	TRBJ2-7	NA	TRBV28	CASSLPTYEQYF	TGTGCCAGCAGTTTACCCACCTACGAGCAGTACTTC
NA	TRBJ2-7	NA	TRBV7-9	CASSSRGDHYEQYF	TGTGCCAGCAGCTCCCGCGGGGACCACTACGAGCAGTACTTC
once	TRBJ2-7	TRBD2	TRBV7-7	CASSPNGGLDEQYF	TGTGCTAGCAGCCCGAACGGAGGACTAGACGAGCAGTACTTC
NA	TRBJ1-2	NA	TRBV30	CAWSVLWQIERWVF	TGTGCCTGGAGTGTACTTTGGCAGATAGAGCGTTGGGTCTTC
NA	TRBJ2-2	TRBD2	TRBV5-4	CASSRGLAGTNTGELFF	TGTGCCAGCAGCCGGGGACTAGCGGGGACGAACACCGGGGAGCTGTTTTTT
NA	TRBJ1-2	NA	TRBV6-5	CASRPIRERYGYTF	TGTGCCAGCAGACCTATCAGAGAGCGCTATGGCTACACCTTC
NA	TRBJ1-4	NA	TRBV19	CASIQGSNEKLFF	TGTGCCAGTATTCAAGGGAGCAATGAAAAACTGTTTTTT
NA	TRBJ2-7	NA	TRBV30	CAWRAFNYEQYF	TGTGCCTGGAGGGCCTTCAACTACGAGCAGTACTTC
NA	TRBJ1-5	NA	TRBV6-6	CASRANGPQHF	TGTGCCAGCAGAGCGAATGGACCCCAGCATTTT
NA	TRBJ1-1	NA	TRBV9	CASSASTGSMNTEAFF	TGTGCCAGCAGCGCTTCAACAGGGTCGATGAACACTGAAGCTTTCTTT
NA	TRBJ2-2	NA	TRBV30	CAWRLASNTGELFF	TGTGCCTGGCGTTTAGCGTCGAACACCGGGGAGCTGTTTTTT
NA	TRBJ2-1	TRBD2	TRBV6-1	CASSVYSSGNYNEQFF	TGTGCCAGCAGTGTTTATTCTAGCGGGAACTACAATGAGCAGTTCTTC
few	TRBJ1-2	NA	TRBV19	CASSMPGGAGGYTF	TGTGCCAGTAGTATGCCGGGGGGCGCTGGGGGCTACACCTTC
NA	TRBJ2-7	NA	TRBV29-1	CSVEDSDKTYEQYF	TGCAGCGTTGAAGATTCCGACAAGACCTACGAGCAGTACTTC
NA	TRBJ2-5	TRBD2	TRBV4-1	CASSQLAGGPGTQYF	TGCGCCAGCAGCCAACTAGCGGGGGGGCCGGGGACCCAGTACTTC
NA	TRBJ2-7	TRBD1	TRBV30	CAWSKTTGVREQYF	TGTGCCTGGAGTAAAACGACAGGGGTGAGGGAGCAGTACTTC
NA	TRBJ2-3	TRBD2	TRBV6-5	CASRTSWIDTQYF	TGTGCCAGCAGGACTAGCTGGATAGATACGCAATATTTT
NA	TRBJ1-1	TRBD1	TRBV5-4	CASSYGQGFTEAFF	TGTGCCAGCAGCTACGGACAGGGATTCACTGAAGCTTTCTTT
NA	TRBJ2-7	NA	TRBV6-1	CASSGYRYEQYF	TGTGCCAGCAGTGGCTACAGATACGAGCAGTACTTC
few	TRBJ2-3	NA	TRBV28	CASSAGSLGYF	TGTGCCAGCAGCGCCGGGAGCCTTGGGTATTTT
NA	TRBJ2-5	TRBD2	TRBV5-1	CASSLAPLAGAQETQYF	TGCGCCAGCAGCTTGGCCCCTCTAGCGGGGGCACAAGAGACCCAGTACTTC
NA	TRBJ2-1	TRBD1	TRBV4-1	CASSQVSFIGQALGLPYNEQFF	TGCGCCAGCAGCCAAGTCAGTTTTATTGGACAGGCCCTAGGGTTACCCTACAATGAGCAGTTCTTC
NA	TRBJ1-1	NA	TRBV4-1	CASSLGPGGPNTEAFF	TGCGCCAGCAGCCTCGGGCCGGGGGGCCCTAACACTGAAGCTTTCTTT
NA	TRBJ2-1	NA	TRBV25-1	CASSPDSGYNEQFF	TGTGCCAGCAGTCCCGATAGCGGCTACAATGAGCAGTTCTTC
NA	TRBJ1-2	TRBD1	TRBV7-9	CASSLLGTGGGYTF	TGTGCCAGCAGCTTATTAGGGACAGGGGGCGGCTACACCTTC
NA	TRBJ2-5	TRBD1	TRBV2	CASRQDREYETQYF	TGTGCCAGCAGACAAGACAGGGAATACGAGACCCAGTACTTC
NA	TRBJ1-4	NA	TRBV4-2	CASSQDGSPRGEKLFF	TGTGCCAGCAGCCAAGATGGGAGCCCCCGAGGGGAAAAACTGTTTTTT
NA	TRBJ1-5	NA	TRBV27	CASSPLSGGQPQHF	TGTGCCAGCAGCCCCCTCTCCGGGGGTCAGCCCCAGCATTTT
NA	TRBJ2-6	NA	TRBV7-8	CASSPRDRRVSGANVLTF	TGTGCCAGCAGCCCCCGTGACAGGAGAGTCTCTGGGGCCAACGTCCTGACTTTC
NA	TRBJ2-7	NA	TRBV2	CASSRVLPTPGYF	TGTGCCAGCAGTCGGGTCTTACCGACCCCGGGGTACTTC
NA	TRBJ2-3	NA	TRBV7-9	CASSLGGTTSTDTQYF	TGTGCCAGCAGCTTAGGCGGGACCACCAGCACAGATACGCAGTATTTT
NA	TRBJ2-5	NA	TRBV28	CASSLMAKFRWTQYF	TGTGCCAGCAGTTTAATGGCAAAGTTCAGATGGACCCAGTACTTC
once	TRBJ2-7	TRBD1	TRBV5-1	CASSFLGQAYEQYF	TGCGCCAGCAGCTTCCTGGGACAGGCCTACGAGCAGTACTTC
NA	TRBJ2-3	NA	TRBV2	CASSSGQSPSTDTQYF	TGTGCCAGCAGTAGCGGGCAAAGCCCTAGCACAGATACGCAGTATTTT
NA	TRBJ1-5	NA	TRBV5-4	CASSLGGNSNQPQHF	TGTGCCAGCAGCTTGGGAGGTAATAGCAATCAGCCCCAGCATTTT
NA	TRBJ2-2	TRBD2	TRBV9	CASSVVGGGAGELFF	TGTGCCAGCAGCGTAGTTGGCGGGGGGGCCGGGGAGCTGTTTTTT
NA	TRBJ2-3	TRBD2	TRBV7-9	CASILIVTSGGPDTQYF	TGTGCCAGCATCCTAATCGTGACTAGCGGGGGTCCAGATACGCAGTATTTT
NA	TRBJ1-2	NA	TRBV7-9	CASSLVGAAFDGYTF	TGTGCCAGCAGCTTAGTCGGAGCCGCCTTCGATGGCTACACCTTC
NA	TRBJ1-5	NA	TRBV28	CASSSRQPQHF	TGTGCCAGCAGTTCACGGCAGCCCCAGCATTTT
once	TRBJ2-7	TRBD1	TRBV27	CASSLFSGQGSHEQYF	TGTGCCAGCAGTTTATTCTCGGGACAGGGGAGCCACGAGCAGTACTTC
NA	TRBJ2-3	TRBD2	TRBV7-2	CASSTSGEGDTQYF	TGTGCCAGCAGCACTAGCGGGGAGGGGGATACGCAGTATTTT
few	TRBJ1-2	NA	TRBV19	CASSPNRVDHGYTF	TGTGCCAGTAGTCCTAACAGGGTGGACCATGGCTACACCTTC